Following are 28 T cell receptor beta chains from one sample sequenced in a study of CD8 T cells in Susac syndrome. Roughly 0.45 to 1 ug RNA was reverse transcribed with random hexamers. TCRdb called the immunoSEQ multiplex PCR reads again in MiXCR, with one record for every CDR3 protein. The data hold about 190,000 distinct CDR3 sequences, with approximately 94% observed a single time. Specimen: CD4+ T cells from PBMCs. The receptors come from a human donor with Susac syndrome.

The rearrangement uses TRBV5-1 and TRBJ1-6, with 8 bases aligning to TRBD1. This CDR3 is built from 13 residues. The germline gives CDR1 SGHRS, CDR2 YFSETQ. V lost 4 bases to trimming and J lost 11 bases; unmatched junction nucleotides: 5. The CDR3 DNA reads as TGCGCCAGCAGCAACGACAGGGGTGCACCCCTCCACTTT. Its protein product is CASSNDRGAPLHF.

The chain couples TRBV2 to TRBJ2-5; D is uncertain. This CDR3 region has 12 residues. Germline V CDR1 and CDR2: SNHLY, FYNNEI. Trimming shortened V by 2 bases and J by 5 bases, and 6 bases separated the two germline ends. CDR3 in DNA: TGTGCCAGCAGTGAATCCGCCGAGACCCAGTACTTC. Translating gives CASSESAETQYF.

The chain joins TRBV4-2 to TRBJ1-5; D possibly corresponds to TRBD1 (5 bases). V shed 0 bases and J shed 4 bases, with 19 bases lying between them. Germline lookup yields CDR1 LGHNA and CDR2 YNFKEQ. The CDR3 is 18 amino acids. In DNA, the CDR3 is TGTGCCAGCAGCCAAGAACTTCGGTCGGACAATCCGAATCAGCCCCAGCATTTT. Translated, it gives CASSQELRSDNPNQPQHF.

The chain uses TRBV12-3 or TRBV12-4 and TRBJ1-4; D uncertain. The CDR3 is made up of 15 amino acids. Trimming pared 5 bases from V and 8 bases from J, leaving 18 bases between. The CDR3 spells CASSPSSGVWEKLFF. For the CDR3, the DNA is TGTGCCAGCAGTCCCTCTTCGGGTGTTTGGGAAAAACTGTTTTTT.

The chain links TRBV29-1 to TRBJ2-1; D ambiguous. The germline V and J ends were trimmed by 1 base and 7 bases, with 11 bases remaining between them. CDR3 length: 13 residues. Looked up from germline, CDR1 is SQVTM and CDR2 is ANQGSEA. CDR3 region: CSVEVARWNEQFF. The CDR3 DNA sequence: TGCAGCGTTGAAGTAGCCCGGTGGAATGAGCAGTTCTTC.

The chain recombines TRBV30 with TRBJ1-2; 8 nucleotides match TRBD1. CDR1 is GTSNPN, CDR2 SVGIG, per germline (reference sequence). The CDR3 loop spans 13 amino acids. After removal of 3 bases from V and 3 bases from J, the junction contained 3 bases not matched to a gene. CDR3 protein: CAWSRQGYYGYTF. DNA of the CDR3: TGTGCCTGGAGCCGACAGGGGTACTATGGCTACACCTTC.

The CDR3 DNA reads as TGCAGCGCCCCGCGGGGTGGGGGTGTGACAGATACGCAGTATTTT. It translates to CSAPRGGGVTDTQYF. The rearrangement uses TRBV29-1 and TRBJ2-3; maybe TRBD2 (6 bases). There are 15 residues in the CDR3. The V gene's germline CDR1 is SQVTM and CDR2 ANQGSEA. V lost 7 bases, J lost 3 bases, and 20 bases lay in between.

In its sample, this clonotype was seen once. The rearrangement links TRBV30 to TRBJ2-5; TRBD2 matches at 12 bases. This CDR3 is 17 amino acids long. The germline V gene encodes CDR1 GTSNPN and CDR2 SVGIG (reference sequence). Trimming took 0 bases from V and 3 from J; bases not matched to a gene: 8. The CDR3: CAWSVRRTSGDKETQYF. The CDR3 DNA follows: TGTGCCTGGAGTGTACGGAGGACTAGCGGGGATAAAGAGACCCAGTACTTC.

This clonotype was recorded once. The rearrangement uses TRBV5-6 and TRBJ2-3; possibly TRBD1 or TRBD2 for D (5 bases each). In germline, CDR1 is SGHDT, CDR2 YYEEEE. Trimming took 3 bases from V and 5 from J, leaving 16 bases between them. The CDR3 is made up of 15 amino acids. CDR3 DNA: TGTGCCAGCAGCTCGGGGACCCGGCTGCGAGATACGCAGTATTTT. It specifies CASSSGTRLRDTQYF.

This sequence joins TRBV14 and TRBJ1-1; 10 positions match TRBD1. Trimming removed 3 bases from V and 2 bases from J; junction bases left unmatched: 9. This CDR3 is built from 17 residues. Germline V CDR1 and CDR2: SGHDN, FVKESK. CDR3 bases: TGTGCCAGCAGCCATATACCGGGACAGGGGACCAACACTGAAGCTTTCTTT. Translation gives CASSHIPGQGTNTEAFF.

The V gene is TRBV4-3, the J gene TRBJ2-3, with D perhaps matching TRBD2 (7 bases). The V gene lost 0 bases and the J gene lost 0 bases, with 19 bases spanning the gap. Per germline, CDR1 LGHNA and CDR2 YSLEER. This CDR3 spans 19 amino acids. The CDR3 is CASSQERGTKLASTDTQYF. CDR3 coding DNA: TGCGCCAGCAGCCAAGAGAGGGGGACTAAGCTGGCTAGCACAGATACGCAGTATTTT.

The V gene is TRBV3-1, the J gene TRBJ2-7; a possible D gene is TRBD1 (6 bases). With 0 bases removed from V and 2 bases from J, the gap between germline ends came to 11 bases. The CDR3 is made up of 15 amino acids. Germline CDR1 LGHDT, CDR2 YNNKEL (reference sequence). CDR3 protein: CASSQDLGAPYEQYF. The CDR3 DNA reads as TGTGCCAGCAGCCAAGATCTGGGGGCTCCCTACGAGCAGTACTTC.

The chain recombines TRBV7-3 with TRBJ2-2; no reliable D call. The CDR3 extends over 16 amino acids. Trimming took off 2 bases at V and 3 bases at J, with 13 bases between the two ends. CDR1 is SGHTA, CDR2 FQGTGA, per germline. CDR3 nucleotide sequence: TGTGCCAGCAGCTTACTGGCCACCAGTGACACCGGGGAGCTGTTTTTT. Protein sequence: CASSLLATSDTGELFF. The full variable domain, rest sourced from reference TRBV7-3 and TRBJ2-2, is GAGVSQTPSNKVTEKGKYVELRCDPISGHTALYWYRQSLGQGPEFLIYFQGTGAADDSGLPNDRFFAVRPEGSVSTLKIQRTERGDSAVYLCASSLLATSDTGELFFGEGSRLTVL.

V is TRBV4-1 and J is TRBJ1-4; D is uncertain. Trimming removed 1 base at V and 7 bases at J, with 13 bases between. The CDR3 is 15 amino acids. CDR1 and CDR2 from the germline V gene are MGHRA and YSYEKL. The CDR3 nucleotides read TGCGCCAGCAGCCAAGTTGGGCGGCCGGGTGAAAAACTGTTTTTT. Protein: CASSQVGRPGEKLFF.

This clonotype has a count of ten or more. CDR3 sequence (DNA): TGTGCCAGCAGCCCGGGGGAGACCCAGTACTTC. It specifies CASSPGETQYF. The chain couples TRBV18 to TRBJ2-5, with D possibly being TRBD2 (5 bases). Between the trimmed V and J ends, which lost 8 bases and 5 bases, there was a span of 9 bases. The germline CDR1 and CDR2 sequences are KGHSH and LQKENI. This CDR3 region has 11 residues.

The rearrangement joins TRBV20-1 to TRBJ2-1; 8 nucleotides line up with TRBD2. The CDR3 consists of 16 residues. Trimming took 4 bases from V and 3 from J; bases not matched to a gene: 11. Germline V gene sequence: CDR1 DFQATT, CDR2 SNEGSKA (reference sequence). The CDR3 protein is CSATLAGREFYNEQFF. The CDR3 DNA follows: TGCAGTGCTACCTTAGCGGGGAGAGAATTCTACAATGAGCAGTTCTTC.

The rearrangement joins TRBV30 to TRBJ2-2, with 9 nucleotides matching TRBD1. Germline V lookup: CDR1 GTSNPN, CDR2 SVGIG (reference sequence). CDR3 size: 13 residues. V shed 7 bases and J 6 bases; nucleotides not matched to a gene: 6. The CDR3 region has the DNA TGTGCCTTTTCCGGGACAGGGTCCGGGGAGCTGTTTTTT. Encoded protein: CAFSGTGSGELFF.

The V call is TRBV20-1, the J call TRBJ2-2; possible D gene TRBD2, 7 bases. V was trimmed by 5 bases and J by 6 bases, leaving 16 bases between them. CDR3 length equals 14 residues. Germline V gene data show CDR1 as DFQATT and CDR2 as SNEGSKA (reference sequence). The CDR3 spells CSAQKTRGPGELFF. The DNA for the CDR3 is TGCAGTGCTCAGAAGACGCGGGGGCCCGGGGAGCTGTTTTTT.

The chain is built from TRBV25-1 and TRBJ1-4, with TRBD1 matching over 9 bases. CDR1 is MGHDK and CDR2 is SYGVNS in the germline V gene. This CDR3 is built from 14 residues. The junction had 3 bases not matched to a gene; V was cut back by 6 bases and J by 4 bases. The CDR3 nucleotides read TGTGCCAGCAGGAGGACAGGGGATAATGAAAAACTGTTTTTT. This codes for CASRRTGDNEKLFF.

The rearrangement uses TRBV7-2 and TRBJ1-1, with 7 bases identical to TRBD1. The ends lost 5 bases at V and 1 base at J; junction bases unmatched: 7. The CDR3 spans 15 residues. Germline loops: CDR1 SGHTA, CDR2 FQGNSA. The CDR3 sequence is CASSLTGDGNTEAFF. The DNA of the CDR3 is TGTGCCAGCAGCCTTACAGGGGACGGGAACACTGAAGCTTTCTTT.

This rearrangement joins TRBV12-3 or TRBV12-4 to TRBJ2-7, with 8 positions matching TRBD2. The CDR3 is made up of 14 amino acids. V dropped 4 bases and J dropped 4; count of bases not matched to a gene: 6. DNA for the CDR3: TGTGCCAGCAGTTCGAGCGGGGGCCCATACGAGCAGTACTTC. This gives the protein CASSSSGGPYEQYF.

The chain recombines TRBV29-1 with TRBJ1-6; 10 nucleotides align to TRBD1. With V trimmed by 7 bases and J by 7 bases, 7 bases remained unmatched. Germline lookup yields CDR1 SQVTM and CDR2 ANQGSEA. The CDR3 is 14 residues long. The DNA of the CDR3 is TGCAGCGCCTCTGGACAGGGGGACAATTCACCCCTCCACTTT. Protein: CSASGQGDNSPLHF.

This chain uses TRBV28 with TRBJ1-1; D is ambiguous. CDR3 length equals 12 residues. V lost 8 bases to trimming and J lost 0 bases, with 7 bases between them. CDR1 is MDHEN and CDR2 is SYDVKM in the germline V gene. The CDR3 DNA reads TGTGCCAGCGAGGAAATGAACACTGAAGCTTTCTTT. Residues: CASEEMNTEAFF.

CDR3 nucleotide sequence: TGCAGTGCTTTGGACACTTCCTACAATGAGCAGTTCTTC. Amino acid sequence: CSALDTSYNEQFF. V gene TRBV20-1 combines with J gene TRBJ2-1; possible D gene TRBD1, 5 bases. V was trimmed by 5 bases and J by 1 base, leaving 9 bases between them. The CDR3 length is 13 residues. The germline gives CDR1 DFQATT, CDR2 SNEGSKA (reference sequence).

The rearrangement joins TRBV12-3 or TRBV12-4 to TRBJ2-3; 7 nucleotides match TRBD2. The CDR3 extends over 15 amino acids. V lost 8 bases to trimming and J lost 3 bases; unmatched junction nucleotides: 11. CDR3 residues: CASCLLAVGTDTQYF. In DNA, the CDR3 is TGTGCCAGCTGCCTGCTAGCGGTGGGAACAGATACGCAGTATTTT.

This rearrangement joins TRBV30 to TRBJ1-1; D remains unclear. Germline lookup yields CDR1 GTSNPN and CDR2 SVGIG (reference sequence). V lost 3 bases to trimming and J lost 0 bases, with 5 bases between them. The CDR3 totals 12 residues. CDR3 coding DNA: TGTGCCTGGAGGCGACTGAACACTGAAGCTTTCTTT. It specifies CAWRRLNTEAFF.

This chain links TRBV4-1 with TRBJ1-1; 10 bases match TRBD1. The V gene end was trimmed by 6 bases and the J gene end by 2 bases; junction bases not matched to a gene: 15. CDR3 length: 18 amino acids. Germline values: CDR1 MGHRA, CDR2 YSYEKL. The CDR3 DNA is TGCGCCAGCAGGCGGCGTGAGACAGGGGGCGTTGGAAACACTGAAGCTTTCTTT. It translates to CASRRRETGGVGNTEAFF.

V gene TRBV15 combines with J gene TRBJ1-1, with D hard to call. This CDR3 is built from 13 residues. Between the trimmed V and J ends, which lost 4 bases and 11 bases, there was a span of 17 bases. CDR1 is LNHNV, CDR2 YYDKDF, per germline (reference sequence). CDR3 bases: TGTGCCACCAGCAATCTTCCCTGGGGTTGGGCTTTCTTT. This encodes CATSNLPWGWAFF.